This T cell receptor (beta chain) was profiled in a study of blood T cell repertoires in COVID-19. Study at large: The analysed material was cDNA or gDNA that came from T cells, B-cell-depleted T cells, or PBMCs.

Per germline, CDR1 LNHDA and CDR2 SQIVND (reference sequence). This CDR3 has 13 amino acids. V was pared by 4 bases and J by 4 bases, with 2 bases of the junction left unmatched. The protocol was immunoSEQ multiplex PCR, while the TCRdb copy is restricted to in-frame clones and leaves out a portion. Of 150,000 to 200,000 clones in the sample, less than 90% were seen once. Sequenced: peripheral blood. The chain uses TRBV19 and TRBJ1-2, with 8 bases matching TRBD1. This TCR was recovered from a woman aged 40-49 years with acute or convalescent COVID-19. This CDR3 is CASSTGTGYGYTF. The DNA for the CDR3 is TGTGCCAGTAGTACCGGGACAGGCTATGGCTACACCTTC. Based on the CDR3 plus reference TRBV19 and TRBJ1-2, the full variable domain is DGGITQSPKYLFRKEGQNVTLSCEQNLNHDAMYWYRQDPGQGLRLIYYSQIVNDFQKGDIAEGYSVSREKKESFPLTVTSAQKNPTAFYLCASSTGTGYGYTFGSGTRLTVV.